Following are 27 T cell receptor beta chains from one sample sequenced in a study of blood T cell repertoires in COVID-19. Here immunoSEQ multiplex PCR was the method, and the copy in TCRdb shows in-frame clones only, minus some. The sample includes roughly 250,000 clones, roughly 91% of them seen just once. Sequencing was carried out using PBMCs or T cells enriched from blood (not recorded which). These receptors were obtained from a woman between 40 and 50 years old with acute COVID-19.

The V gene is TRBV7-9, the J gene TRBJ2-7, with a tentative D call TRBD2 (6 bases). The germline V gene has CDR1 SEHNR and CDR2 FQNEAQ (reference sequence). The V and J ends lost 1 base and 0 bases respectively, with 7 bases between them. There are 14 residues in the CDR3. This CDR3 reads CASSLDGSSYEQYF. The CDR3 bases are TGTGCCAGCAGCTTAGACGGGAGCTCCTACGAGCAGTACTTC.

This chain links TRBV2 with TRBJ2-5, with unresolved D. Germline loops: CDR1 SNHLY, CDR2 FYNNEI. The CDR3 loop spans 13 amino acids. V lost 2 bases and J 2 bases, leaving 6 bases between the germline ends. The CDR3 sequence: CASSERLQETQYF. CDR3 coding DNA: TGTGCCAGCAGTGAACGTCTTCAAGAGACCCAGTACTTC.

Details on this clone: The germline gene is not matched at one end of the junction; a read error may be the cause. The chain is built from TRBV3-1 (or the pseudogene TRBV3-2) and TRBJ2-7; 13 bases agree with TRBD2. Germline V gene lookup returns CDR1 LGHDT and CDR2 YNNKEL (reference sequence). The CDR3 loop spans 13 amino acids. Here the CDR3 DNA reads TGTGCCAGCAGCCCCGGACTAGCGGGGGCGAGTGGGTTC. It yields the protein CASSPGLAGASGF.

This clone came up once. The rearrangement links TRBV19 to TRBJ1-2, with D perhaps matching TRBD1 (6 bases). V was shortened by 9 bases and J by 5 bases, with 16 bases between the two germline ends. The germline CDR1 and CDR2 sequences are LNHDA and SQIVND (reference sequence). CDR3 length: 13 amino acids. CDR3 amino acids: CASSGQPIYGYTF. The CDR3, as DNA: TGTGCCAGCTCGGGACAACCTATTTATGGCTACACCTTC.

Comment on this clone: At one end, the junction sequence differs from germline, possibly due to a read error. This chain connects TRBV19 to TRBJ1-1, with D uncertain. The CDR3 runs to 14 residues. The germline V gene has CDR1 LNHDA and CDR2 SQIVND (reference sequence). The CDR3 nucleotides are TGTGCAAGTAGTATTGGCCTTTTCAACACTGAAGCTTTCTTT. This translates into CASSIGLFNTEAFF. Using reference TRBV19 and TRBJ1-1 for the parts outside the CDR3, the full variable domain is DGGITQSPKYLFRKEGQNVTLSCEQNLNHDAMYWYRQDPGQGLRLIYYSQIVNDFQKGDIAEGYSVSREKKESFPLTVTSAQKNPTAFYLCASSIGLFNTEAFFGQGTRLTVV.

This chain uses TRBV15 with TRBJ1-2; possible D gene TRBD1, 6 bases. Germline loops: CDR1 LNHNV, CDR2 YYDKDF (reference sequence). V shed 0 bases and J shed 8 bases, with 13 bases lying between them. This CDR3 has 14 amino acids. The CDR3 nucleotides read TGTGCCACCAGCAGAGATCGAGGGGGGGCGGGCTACACCTTC. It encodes CATSRDRGGAGYTF.

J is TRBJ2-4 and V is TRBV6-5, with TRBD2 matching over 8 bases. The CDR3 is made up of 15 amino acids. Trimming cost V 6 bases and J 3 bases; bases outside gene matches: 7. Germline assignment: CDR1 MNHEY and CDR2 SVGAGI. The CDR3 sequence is CASSRGGNDKNIQYF. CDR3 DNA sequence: TGTGCCAGCAGCCGCGGGGGGAACGACAAAAACATTCAGTACTTC.

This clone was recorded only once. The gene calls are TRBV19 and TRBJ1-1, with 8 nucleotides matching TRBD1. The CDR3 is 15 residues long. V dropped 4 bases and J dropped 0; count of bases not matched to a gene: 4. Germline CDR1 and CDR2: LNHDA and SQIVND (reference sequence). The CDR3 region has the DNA TGTGCCAGTAGTACTTCAGGGGGCCTGAACACTGAAGCTTTCTTT. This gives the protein CASSTSGGLNTEAFF.

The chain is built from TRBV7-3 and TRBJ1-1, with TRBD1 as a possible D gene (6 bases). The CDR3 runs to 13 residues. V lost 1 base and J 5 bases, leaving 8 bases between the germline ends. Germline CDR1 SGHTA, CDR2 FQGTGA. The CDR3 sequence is CASSLSRGTEAFF. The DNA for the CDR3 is TGTGCCAGCAGCTTAAGCAGGGGTACTGAAGCTTTCTTT.

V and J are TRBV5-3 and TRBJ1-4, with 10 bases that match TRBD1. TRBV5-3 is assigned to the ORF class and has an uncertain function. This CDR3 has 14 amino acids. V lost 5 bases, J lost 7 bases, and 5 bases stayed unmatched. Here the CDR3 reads CARSWDRGCEKLFF. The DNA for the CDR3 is TGTGCCAGAAGTTGGGACAGGGGATGTGAAAAACTGTTTTTT.

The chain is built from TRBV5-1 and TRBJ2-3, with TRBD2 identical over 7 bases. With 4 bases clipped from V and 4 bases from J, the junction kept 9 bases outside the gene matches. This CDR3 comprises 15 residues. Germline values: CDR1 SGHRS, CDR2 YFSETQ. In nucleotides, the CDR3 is TGCGCCAGCAGCCTGCGGGGGAACCGGCCAGATACGCAGTATTTT. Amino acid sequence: CASSLRGNRPDTQYF. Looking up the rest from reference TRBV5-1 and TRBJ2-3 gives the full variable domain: KAGVTQTPRYLIKTRGQQVTLSCSPISGHRSVSWYQQTPGQGLQFLFEYFSETQRNKGNFPGRFSGRQFSNSRSEMNVSTLELGDSALYLCASSLRGNRPDTQYFGPGTRLTVL.

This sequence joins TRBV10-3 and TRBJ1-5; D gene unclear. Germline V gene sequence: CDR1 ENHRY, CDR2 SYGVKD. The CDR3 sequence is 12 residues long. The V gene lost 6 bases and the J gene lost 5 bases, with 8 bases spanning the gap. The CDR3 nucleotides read TGTGCCATCAGCACCCAGGATCAGCCCCAGCATTTT. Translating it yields CAISTQDQPQHF.

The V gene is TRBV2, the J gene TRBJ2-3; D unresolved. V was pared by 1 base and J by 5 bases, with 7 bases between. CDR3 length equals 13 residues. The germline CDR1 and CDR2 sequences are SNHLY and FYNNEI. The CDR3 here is CASSEVLRDTQYF. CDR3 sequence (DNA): TGTGCCAGCAGTGAAGTCCTCAGAGATACGCAGTATTTT.

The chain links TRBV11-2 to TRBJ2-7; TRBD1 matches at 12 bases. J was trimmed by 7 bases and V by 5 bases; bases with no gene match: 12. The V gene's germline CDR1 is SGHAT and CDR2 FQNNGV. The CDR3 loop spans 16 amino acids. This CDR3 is CASSLNTGQGAREQYF. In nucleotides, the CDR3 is TGTGCCAGCAGCCTAAATACGGGACAGGGGGCTCGGGAGCAGTACTTC.

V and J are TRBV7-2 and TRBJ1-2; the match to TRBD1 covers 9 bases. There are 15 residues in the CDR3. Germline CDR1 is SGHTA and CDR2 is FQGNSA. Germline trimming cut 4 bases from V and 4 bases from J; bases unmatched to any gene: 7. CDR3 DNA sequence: TGTGCCAGCAGCTCCCGGGACAGGGATTTCTATGGCTACACCTTC. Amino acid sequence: CASSSRDRDFYGYTF. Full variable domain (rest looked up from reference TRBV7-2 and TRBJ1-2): GAGVSQSPSNKVTEKGKDVELRCDPISGHTALYWYRQSLGQGLEFLIYFQGNSAPDKSGLPSDRFSAERTGGSVSTLTIQRTQQEDSAVYLCASSSRDRDFYGYTFGSGTRLTVV.

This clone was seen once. The chain's CDR3 is CASSLPRTGVNTEAFF. CDR3 DNA: TGTGCCAGCAGCTTACCAAGGACAGGCGTAAACACTGAAGCTTTCTTT. This rearrangement joins TRBV5-5 to TRBJ1-1; 7 bases are a match to TRBD1. Trimming removed 2 bases from V and 2 bases from J; junction bases left unmatched: 9. The CDR3 runs to 16 residues. Germline-derived CDR1 and CDR2 are SGHKS and YYEKEE (reference sequence).

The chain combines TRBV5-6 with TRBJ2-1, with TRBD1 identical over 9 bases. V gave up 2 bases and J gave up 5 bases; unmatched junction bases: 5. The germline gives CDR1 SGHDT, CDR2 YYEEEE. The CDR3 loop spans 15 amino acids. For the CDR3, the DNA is TGTGCCAGCAGCTTATTAAGGGACAGGGACAATGAGCAGTTCTTC. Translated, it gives CASSLLRDRDNEQFF.

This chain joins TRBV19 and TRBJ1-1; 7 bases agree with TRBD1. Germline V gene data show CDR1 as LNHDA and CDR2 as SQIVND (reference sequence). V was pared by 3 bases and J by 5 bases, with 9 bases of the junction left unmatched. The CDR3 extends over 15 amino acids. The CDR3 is CASSMPNRGNTEAFF. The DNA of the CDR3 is TGTGCCAGTAGTATGCCGAACAGGGGAAATACTGAAGCTTTCTTT.

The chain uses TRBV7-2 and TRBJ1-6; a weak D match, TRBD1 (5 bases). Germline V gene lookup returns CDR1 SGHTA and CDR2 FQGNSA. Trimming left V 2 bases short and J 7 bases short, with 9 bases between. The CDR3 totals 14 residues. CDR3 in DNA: TGTGCCAGCAGCTTACTGGACAAAAATTCACCCCTCCACTTT. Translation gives CASSLLDKNSPLHF.

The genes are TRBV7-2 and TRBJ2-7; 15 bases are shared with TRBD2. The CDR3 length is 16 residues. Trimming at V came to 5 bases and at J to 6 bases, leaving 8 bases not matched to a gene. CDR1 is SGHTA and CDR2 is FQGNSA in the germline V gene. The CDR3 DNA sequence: TGTGCCAGCAGCACCGGGACTAGCGGGGGGCGACGCGAGCAGTACTTC. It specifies CASSTGTSGGRREQYF.

Written as DNA, the CDR3 is TGTGCCAGCAGCGTAGCCGGGGGGAGCCAAGAGACCCAGTACTTC. Translated: CASSVAGGSQETQYF. The J gene is TRBJ2-5, the V gene TRBV9; 7 positions match TRBD2. V dropped 0 bases and J dropped 1; count of bases not matched to a gene: 3. Germline V gene lookup returns CDR1 SGDLS and CDR2 YYNGEE. The CDR3 loop spans 15 amino acids.

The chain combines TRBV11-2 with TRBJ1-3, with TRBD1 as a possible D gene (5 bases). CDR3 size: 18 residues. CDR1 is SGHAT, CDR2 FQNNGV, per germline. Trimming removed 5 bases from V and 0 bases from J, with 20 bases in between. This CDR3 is CASSKRGPSEFSGNTIYF. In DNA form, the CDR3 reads TGTGCCAGCAGCAAAAGGGGTCCCAGTGAATTCTCTGGAAACACCATATATTTT.

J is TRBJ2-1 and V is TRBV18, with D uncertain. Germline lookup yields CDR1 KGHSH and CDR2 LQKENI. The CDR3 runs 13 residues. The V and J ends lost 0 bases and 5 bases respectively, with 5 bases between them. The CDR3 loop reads CASSPPPNNEQFF. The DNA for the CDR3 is TGTGCCAGCTCACCACCCCCAAACAATGAGCAGTTCTTC.

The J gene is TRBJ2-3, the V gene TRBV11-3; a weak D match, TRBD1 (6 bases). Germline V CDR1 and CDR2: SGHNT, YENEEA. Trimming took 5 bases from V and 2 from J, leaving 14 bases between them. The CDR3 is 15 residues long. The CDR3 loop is CASSLGQGSTDTQYF. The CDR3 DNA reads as TGTGCCAGCAGCCTCGGTCAGGGGTCCACAGATACGCAGTATTTT.

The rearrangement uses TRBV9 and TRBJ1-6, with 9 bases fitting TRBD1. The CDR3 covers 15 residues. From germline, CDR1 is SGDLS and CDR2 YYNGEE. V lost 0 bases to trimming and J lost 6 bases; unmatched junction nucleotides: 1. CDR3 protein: CASSVVTGGNSPLHF. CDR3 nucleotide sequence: TGTGCCAGCAGCGTAGTGACAGGGGGTAATTCACCCCTCCACTTT. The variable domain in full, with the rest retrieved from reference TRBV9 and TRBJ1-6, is DSGVTQTPKHLITATGQRVTLRCSPRSGDLSVYWYQQSLDQGLQFLIQYYNGEERAKGNILERFSAQQFPDLHSELNLSSLELGDSALYFCASSVVTGGNSPLHFGNGTRLTVT.

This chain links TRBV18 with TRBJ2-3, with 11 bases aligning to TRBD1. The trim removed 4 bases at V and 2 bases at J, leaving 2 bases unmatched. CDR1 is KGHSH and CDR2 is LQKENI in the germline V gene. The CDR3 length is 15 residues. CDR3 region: CASSRGQGATDTQYF. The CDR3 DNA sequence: TGTGCCAGCTCACGCGGACAGGGGGCCACAGATACGCAGTATTTT.

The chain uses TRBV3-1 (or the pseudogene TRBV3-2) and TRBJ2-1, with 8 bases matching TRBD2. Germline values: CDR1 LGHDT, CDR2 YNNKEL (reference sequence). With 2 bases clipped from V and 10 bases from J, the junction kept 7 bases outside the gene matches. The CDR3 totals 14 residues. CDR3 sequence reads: CASSQSGGGREQFF. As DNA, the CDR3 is TGTGCCAGCAGCCAAAGCGGGGGCGGGAGAGAGCAGTTCTTC.